This is a list of T cell receptor beta chains from one sample in a study of OX40 agonist ivuxolimab in advanced cancers. Method: immunoSEQ multiplex PCR; TCRdb's copy keeps in-frame clones and lacks some. The table lists 55,000 to 70,000 clones, around 85% of them singletons. Sequencing was performed on CD4+ or CD8+ T cells sorted from blood, taken in a trial of the OX40 agonist ivuxolimab. These receptors all stem from an adult with an advanced solid tumor such as melanoma, head and neck, liver or kidney cancer. CDR3s include the opening cysteine and the closing phenylalanine or tryptophan. A D gene is named only where the DNA matches it firmly. Only some rows state a clone size, as once, few, many or a class for expanded clones.

d_gene	v_gene	abundance	j_gene	CDR3aa	CDR3nt
NA	TRBV10-1	NA	TRBJ1-1	CASSGPGQGTEAFF	TGCGCCAGCAGTGGTCCGGGCCAGGGCACTGAAGCTTTCTTT
NA	TRBV15	NA	TRBJ2-1	CATSRLADEQFF	TGTGCCACCAGCAGGCTTGCGGATGAGCAGTTCTTC
NA	TRBV7-6	NA	TRBJ2-3	CASSLATGSGDTQYF	TGTGCCAGCAGCTTAGCTACGGGTTCGGGGGATACGCAGTATTTT
TRBD2	TRBV11-2	NA	TRBJ2-7	CASSLGGSAYEQYF	TGTGCCAGCAGCTTGGGCGGGAGCGCCTACGAGCAGTACTTC
NA	TRBV19	NA	TRBJ1-6	CASSPDWNSPLHF	TGTGCCAGTAGTCCGGATTGGAATTCACCCCTCCACTTT
NA	TRBV25-1	NA	TRBJ2-2	CASSSVRENTGELFF	TGTGCCAGCAGTTCCGTAAGGGAGAACACCGGGGAGCTGTTTTTT
TRBD1	TRBV7-9	NA	TRBJ2-5	CASSKQGAVETQYF	TGTGCCAGCAGCAAACAGGGGGCTGTGGAGACCCAGTACTTC
NA	TRBV5-1	NA	TRBJ1-1	CASSLAEGGNTEAFF	TGCGCCAGCAGCTTGGCCGAAGGGGGGAACACTGAAGCTTTCTTT
TRBD2	TRBV4-1	NA	TRBJ2-5	CASSSSGGAGETQYF	TGCGCCAGCAGCTCTAGCGGGGGGGCCGGGGAGACCCAGTACTTC
NA	TRBV7-9	NA	TRBJ1-1	CASRPRGTSNTEAFF	TGTGCCAGCAGGCCACGGGGGACCTCAAACACTGAAGCTTTCTTT
NA	TRBV11-2	NA	TRBJ2-1	CASSLGGGFYNEQFF	TGTGCCAGCAGCCTTGGGGGTGGGTTCTACAATGAGCAGTTCTTC
NA	TRBV4-2	NA	TRBJ2-2	CASKAEPETGELFF	TGTGCCAGCAAAGCGGAACCGGAGACCGGGGAGCTGTTTTTT
NA	TRBV19	NA	TRBJ1-1	CASSPTVMVLTSDRLNTEAFF	TGTGCCAGTAGTCCCACGGTGATGGTTCTGACCTCTGACAGGCTGAACACTGAAGCTTTCTTT
NA	TRBV5-4	NA	TRBJ1-1	CASSADSAEAFF	TGTGCCAGCAGCGCGGACAGTGCTGAAGCTTTCTTT
TRBD1	TRBV29-1	NA	TRBJ2-7	CSVIAQGARYEQYF	TGCAGCGTCATCGCACAGGGGGCGCGGTACGAGCAGTACTTC
NA	TRBV7-2	NA	TRBJ2-7	CASSLAATYEQYF	TGTGCCAGCAGCTTAGCCGCGACCTACGAGCAGTACTTC
TRBD1	TRBV30	NA	TRBJ1-2	CAWSDRPGQRLKSQRYTF	TGTGCCTGGAGTGACCGACCGGGACAGCGGCTTAAATCTCAACGCTACACCTTC
NA	TRBV9	NA	TRBJ2-5	CASSEGQGGETQYF	TGTGCCAGCAGCGAGGGCCAAGGAGGGGAGACCCAGTACTTC
NA	TRBV9	NA	TRBJ2-3	CASSVSDPDTQYF	TGTGCCAGCAGCGTCAGTGATCCAGATACGCAGTATTTT
TRBD2	TRBV9	NA	TRBJ2-7	CASSVQPGLSSEQYF	TGTGCCAGCAGCGTCCAACCGGGACTATCATCCGAGCAGTACTTC
TRBD2	TRBV12-5	NA	TRBJ2-1	CASGLVPRWVEREDSYNEQFF	TGTGCTAGTGGTTTGGTGCCTCGTTGGGTCGAGCGGGAGGACTCCTACAATGAGCAGTTCTTC
TRBD2	TRBV5-4	NA	TRBJ2-3	CASSPGGAADTQYF	TGTGCCAGCAGCCCCGGGGGGGCCGCAGATACGCAGTATTTT
TRBD2	TRBV4-1	NA	TRBJ2-5	CASSQGLLAGGYQETQYF	TGCGCCAGCAGCCAAGGTCTTCTTGCGGGGGGGTACCAAGAGACCCAGTACTTC
TRBD1	TRBV5-4	NA	TRBJ2-5	CASSPWGRGRIETQYF	TGTGCCAGCAGCCCGTGGGGCAGGGGGCGTATTGAGACCCAGTACTTC
NA	TRBV6-5	once	TRBJ1-6	CASSPRGYNSPLHF	TGTGCCAGCAGTCCTCGGGGTTATAATTCACCCCTCCACTTT
NA	TRBV7-9	NA	TRBJ2-1	CASSLPYNEQFF	TGTGCCAGCAGCTTACCCTACAATGAGCAGTTCTTC
TRBD1	TRBV4-2	NA	TRBJ1-4	CASSQPDRGRKEKLFF	TGTGCCAGCAGCCAACCCGACAGGGGGCGCAAAGAAAAACTGTTTTTT